This T cell receptor beta chain was recorded in a study of T-cell reconstitution after alpha-beta-depleted transplantation in children. The table lists this clonotype with a few counts. Its antigen is undetermined. Study observations and caveats: T-cell counts and diversity at one year post-transplant came mainly from newly produced T cells.

Preparation of the TCRbeta library involved a method that used unique molecular identifiers. TCRdb independently ran MiXCR on the PCR reads; one entry per CDR3 protein. Altogether about 580,000 distinct CDR3 sequences are present, roughly 23% being singletons, with the ten largest covering 13% to 15%. This clonotype was obtained from a boy less than two years old who had a stem cell transplant for acute myeloid leukemia, so the T cells may come from the graft donor. This sample comprised PBMCs, mostly from graft donor cells, obtained 360 days after TCRalphabeta/CD19-depleted stem cell transplant.

CDR3: CASSYSTAFLEQFF. The CDR3 coding sequence is TGTGCCAGCAGTTACTCGACGGCGTTTCTTGAGCAGTTCTTC. The rearrangement uses TRBV6-5 and TRBJ2-1; D unclear. The CDR3 loop spans 14 amino acids. The V gene's germline CDR1 is MNHEY and CDR2 SVGAGI. V lost 0 bases and J 9 bases, leaving 12 bases between the germline ends.